Below, one TCR beta chain is given with its context. What it recognizes is unknown. The ends lost 5 bases at V and 9 bases at J; junction bases unmatched: 9. The V gene's germline CDR1 is SGHAT and CDR2 FQNNGV. The CDR3 spans 13 residues. TCRdb's table, derived via immunoSEQ multiplex PCR, lists solely in-frame clones and lacks some. The sample records some 60,000 clones, approximately 96% being singletons. The data originate from a study of cytomegalovirus exposure and HLA in healthy donors. On the study more broadly: The roughly 700 first-cohort repertoires shared a platform with the 130 or so validation repertoires, as reported in a later analysis.

Overall study results and limits: Subsequent analysis found a tendency for first-cohort TCR clusters to co-occur within the 120 or so validation repertoires. The study designated 164 TCR beta chains cytomegalovirus-associated.

The donors were in the approximately 130-subject validation cohort; that cohort was separate from the roughly 730-subject first cohort. V is TRBV11-2 and J is TRBJ2-5, with 7 bases lining up with TRBD2. The TCR sequence derives from a young man in good health and CMV-seronegative. Sequenced: PBMCs. In DNA form, the CDR3 reads TGTGCCAGCAGCAGTGGAGTAGCGGGCCCCCAGTACTTC. Its protein is CASSSGVAGPQYF.